This passage covers 18 T cell receptor beta chains from one sample sequenced in a study of blood T cells in healthy people across ages. A sample-barcoded 5' primer and a J-beta primer mix were used in a second PCR of roughly 7 to 12 cycles. TCRdb reprocessed the 5' RACE reads with MiXCR, giving one entry per CDR3 protein. The repertoire has some 1,800,000 distinct CDR3 sequences, approximately 39% of them found once; the top ten carry roughly 23%. Sequencing was performed on blood. Every receptor here comes from a human donor in good health.

This chain joins TRBV6-5 and TRBJ1-2; weak D call: TRBD1 (6 bases). Germline V gene lookup returns CDR1 MNHEY and CDR2 SVGAGI. The CDR3 totals 13 residues. The V and J ends lost 0 bases and 9 bases respectively, with 11 bases between them. CDR3 DNA sequence: TGTGCCAGCAGTTACTCGGAGGGGGTGAGCTACACCTTC. Translated: CASSYSEGVSYTF.

The J gene is TRBJ2-5, the V gene TRBV20-1; 10 bases map to TRBD2. The length of the CDR3 is 17 residues. V trimming: 6 bases; J trimming: 1 base; junction bases outside the gene matches: 14. The V gene's germline CDR1 is DFQATT and CDR2 SNEGSKA (reference sequence). CDR3 DNA: TGCAGTGCCCATCTCCCCGGGACTAGCGTAATCCAAGAGACCCAGTACTTC. This sequence encodes CSAHLPGTSVIQETQYF.

V gene TRBV7-3 combines with J gene TRBJ2-1; 10 bases match TRBD1. The CDR3 loop spans 14 amino acids. The V gene end was trimmed by 3 bases and the J gene end by 8 bases; junction bases not matched to a gene: 4. In germline, CDR1 is SGHTA, CDR2 FQGTGA. CDR3: CASSLGTGVDEQFF. The CDR3 region has the DNA TGTGCCAGCAGCTTGGGGACAGGGGTCGATGAGCAGTTCTTC.

This chain uses TRBV5-1 with TRBJ2-1; the D is unclear. V was shortened by 0 bases and J by 7 bases, with 8 bases between the two germline ends. The CDR3 covers 13 residues. The germline V gene encodes CDR1 SGHRS and CDR2 YFSETQ. The CDR3 DNA reads TGCGCCAGCAGCTTGGAGCCTCCGAATGAGCAGTTCTTC. Translated: CASSLEPPNEQFF.

The chain carries TRBV6-1 and TRBJ2-3; 8 bases agree with TRBD1. The junction had 10 bases not matched to a gene; V was cut back by 6 bases and J by 2 bases. CDR1 MNHNS and CDR2 SASEGT come from the germline V gene. The CDR3 has 16 amino acids. The CDR3 here is CASRAKDRASTDTQYF. CDR3 DNA: TGTGCCAGCAGAGCGAAGGACAGGGCATCCACAGATACGCAGTATTTT.

The chain has TRBV4-3 and TRBJ1-3; 7 positions match TRBD1. CDR3 length: 16 amino acids. V shed 4 bases and J 2 bases; nucleotides not matched to a gene: 8. Germline V gene lookup returns CDR1 LGHNA and CDR2 YSLEER. The CDR3, as DNA: TGCGCCAGCAGCCGAGACAGGGTTCATCCTGGAAACACCATATATTTT. Residues: CASSRDRVHPGNTIYF.

This rearrangement joins TRBV27 to TRBJ2-5; 7 bases align to TRBD2. The V and J ends lost 7 bases and 2 bases, in that order; junction bases with no gene match: 7. This CDR3 comprises 14 residues. Germline values: CDR1 MNHEY, CDR2 SMNVEV (reference sequence). The CDR3 coding sequence is TGTGCCAGCAAGCCGGGACTACCACAAGAGACCCAGTACTTC. Its translation is CASKPGLPQETQYF.

The chain combines TRBV12-3 or TRBV12-4 with TRBJ1-4; a weak D match, TRBD1 (6 bases). The CDR3 extends over 14 amino acids. Trimming left V 6 bases short and J 5 bases short, with 13 bases between. The CDR3 DNA reads TGTGCCAGCAGCCAGGGACAACTAAATGAAAAACTGTTTTTT. This sequence encodes CASSQGQLNEKLFF.

This clonotype was counted at least ten times. The chain links TRBV9 to TRBJ2-5; D tentatively reads TRBD1 or TRBD2 (5 bases each). The CDR3 extends over 14 amino acids. Trimming stripped 0 bases from V and 7 bases from J, with 13 bases between. The germline V gene has CDR1 SGDLS and CDR2 YYNGEE. CDR3 residues: CASSVGSDGGTQYF. The CDR3 DNA sequence: TGTGCCAGCAGCGTAGGTAGTGATGGGGGGACCCAGTACTTC.

The chain carries TRBV20-1 and TRBJ1-2; D may be TRBD1 (5 bases). The length of the CDR3 is 16 residues. Trimming took off 6 bases at V and 4 bases at J, with 24 bases between the two ends. Germline values: CDR1 DFQATT, CDR2 SNEGSKA (reference sequence). The CDR3 bases are TGCAGTGCCAGGAGGGGAGGGATTTCGGCTAGCTATGGCTACACCTTC. The encoded protein is CSARRGGISASYGYTF.

V gene TRBV29-1 combines with J gene TRBJ2-6, with a weak D call TRBD1 (5 bases). The CDR3 is 17 residues long. The germline V gene encodes CDR1 SQVTM and CDR2 ANQGSEA. Trimming left V 7 bases short and J 2 bases short, with 21 bases between. The CDR3 nucleotides are TGCAGCGCCGTCGTTGAAGGGGTGGAAACTGGGGCCAACGTCCTGACTTTC. Translated: CSAVVEGVETGANVLTF. Combining the CDR3 with reference TRBV29-1 and TRBJ2-6 gives the whole variable domain SAVISQKPSRDICQRGTSLTIQCQVDSQVTMMFWYRQQPGQSLTLIATANQGSEATYESGFVIDKFPISRPNLTFSTLTVSNMSPEDSSIYLCSAVVEGVETGANVLTFGAGSRLTVL.

This clonotype was counted ten times or more. V gene TRBV20-1 combines with J gene TRBJ2-5; D tentatively reads TRBD1 or TRBD2 (5 bases each). V lost 5 bases to trimming and J lost 4 bases, with 8 bases between them. Germline V gene sequence: CDR1 DFQATT, CDR2 SNEGSKA (reference sequence). This CDR3 has 11 residues. The CDR3 DNA follows: TGCAGTGCTGGGGACGCAGAGACCCAGTACTTC. As protein: CSAGDAETQYF.

V is TRBV28 and J is TRBJ2-3, with a tentative D call TRBD2 (6 bases). The CDR3 loop spans 15 amino acids. Trimming shortened V by 4 bases and J by 6 bases, and 17 bases separated the two germline ends. CDR1 and CDR2 from the germline V gene are MDHEN and SYDVKM. In DNA form, the CDR3 reads TGTGCCAGCAGTTCGGCCGGGAGTTTAGAGGATACGCAGTATTTT. The encoded protein is CASSSAGSLEDTQYF.

The chain combines TRBV6-6 with TRBJ2-3; D is possibly TRBD2 (5 bases). V lost 8 bases to trimming and J lost 2 bases, with 20 bases between them. The length of the CDR3 is 16 residues. Looked up from germline, CDR1 is MNHNY and CDR2 is SVGAGI (reference sequence). CDR3 sequence reads: CASSTKEAVHTDTQYF. The CDR3 DNA sequence: TGTGCCAGCTCGACCAAGGAGGCGGTACACACAGATACGCAGTATTTT.

The chain's CDR3 is CASRLDGTGSTEAFF. The CDR3 DNA reads as TGCGCCAGCAGGCTAGACGGGACAGGGTCTACTGAAGCTTTCTTT. The chain combines TRBV5-1 with TRBJ1-1, with 9 nucleotides matching TRBD1. The CDR3 runs 15 residues. Germline CDR1 reads SGHRS; CDR2 reads YFSETQ. V dropped 5 bases and J dropped 5; count of bases not matched to a gene: 10.

The chain combines TRBV28 with TRBJ2-5; no reliable D call. The J call is in doubt because the DNA end fits TRBJ2-7 better. Germline CDR1 and CDR2: MDHEN and SYDVKM. The CDR3 is made up of 15 amino acids. The CDR3: CASSFGPQFTYEQYF. The CDR3, as DNA: TGTGCCAGCAGTTTTGGGCCCCAATTCACCTACGAGCAGTACTTC.

This clonotype was seen more than once but under ten times. V gene TRBV10-3 combines with J gene TRBJ1-1; TRBD1 aligns across 7 bases. The CDR3 runs 14 residues. J lost 3 bases, V lost 3 bases, and 4 bases had no gene match. Germline lookup yields CDR1 ENHRY and CDR2 SYGVKD. The CDR3, as DNA: TGTGCCATCAGTGAACCCGACAGGGACACTGAAGCTTTCTTT. Its protein product is CAISEPDRDTEAFF.

This clonotype occurred a few times. The chain couples TRBV12-3 or TRBV12-4 to TRBJ2-1, with D possibly being TRBD1 (6 bases). Deletions cut 8 bases from V and 2 bases from J, with 10 bases between. The CDR3 has 13 residues. The CDR3 coding sequence is TGTGCCAGCCGACAGGCCCCCTACAATGAGCAGTTCTTC. Its translation is CASRQAPYNEQFF.